This T cell receptor beta chain is drawn from a study of shared clonotypes between healthy human individuals. Libraries were prepared by immunoSEQ multiplex PCR; TCRdb keeps only in-frame clonotypes and omits some of them. The repertoire holds under 350,000 clones, with roughly 84% as singletons. The receptor comes from a man younger than 30 in good health. Sequencing used memory CD8+ T cells sorted from blood. Described subset: CD45RO+ cells pooled with CCR7-negative TemRA cells.

In DNA, the CDR3 is TGCGCCAGCAGTGTGCAGGTAGCCGATGAGCAGTTCTTC. Residues: CASSVQVADEQFF. The gene calls are TRBV10-2 and TRBJ2-1; D is uncertain. The CDR3 covers 13 residues. V was clipped by 4 bases and J by 8 bases, with 12 bases between them. In germline, CDR1 is WSHSY, CDR2 SAAADI.